The TCR beta chain described here comes from a study of cytomegalovirus exposure and HLA in healthy donors (TCRdb year 2017). About the study as a whole: According to a later analysis, the roughly 130 validation repertoires were produced on the same platform as the 666 repertoires of the first cohort. The study aimed to test whether cataloging public T cell receptors could reveal signatures of past pathogen exposure. In addition to the first cohort of around 670 subjects, a separate validation cohort of about 120 different subjects was used. To predict cytomegalovirus infection status, the study combined high-throughput TCR immunosequencing, statistical association of individual TCRs with disease status, and machine learning. Broad study findings and their caveats: A later analysis had no HLA typing for the validation cohort, so co-occurrence there was scored across all 110 or so repertoires. Most TCR sequences were observed very rarely across donors, whereas some public TCRs were present in many individuals. A total of 150 or so TCR beta chains were listed by the study as associated with cytomegalovirus. The authors suggested that the approach could potentially be extended to other disease states and immunological phenotypes. In vitro tests confirmed that a few of the cytomegalovirus-associated TCR beta chains recognize cytomegalovirus antigens. Cytomegalovirus status was reported to be diagnosed by the classifier with high specificity and sensitivity in both the original and validation cohorts. Of the cluster scores, 85% to 95% were above 0 in a later analysis, which found that TCRs clustered in the first cohort also tended to co-occur in the 95 to 150 validation repertoires.

Worth noting for this clone: Its antigen specificity is not known. One end of the junction fails to match germline, which may point to a read error.

The donors belonged to the validation cohort of around 120 subjects, which was separate from the roughly 700-subject first cohort. From its cysteine to its phenylalanine, the CDR3 spans 14 amino acids. Only the CDR3 DNA stays, 42 bases, in frame from base 1. Per the germline V gene, MNHNS is the CDR1 and SASEGT is the CDR2. Receptor amplification or capture employed the immunoSEQ multiplex PCR assay. Turning to the authors' computational methods: A statistical classification framework was developed to diagnose cytomegalovirus status using the catalog of TCR beta chain sequences. What TCRdb holds here is the immuneACCESS table cut down to in-frame rearrangements. Part of the clones is not present; checked against another copy, under half of the missing clones reflect an unresolved V gene, and the others are unexplained. That table furnishes V, J and clone size, whereas the DNA furnished D and trimming. This sample lists 150,000 to 180,000 clones; more than 70% were detected once. The top ten hold around 2.1% of the sample.

Here the chain combines TRBV6-1 and TRBJ2-1, with 8 middle bases fitting TRBD1. The clonotype comes from a human donor in good health. The material sequenced was PBMCs. CDR3 protein: CASTEGTGFNEQFF. Read as DNA, the sequence is TGTGCCAGCACTGAAGGGACAGGTTTCAATGAGCAGTTCTTC.